The present T cell receptor beta chain was sequenced within a study of T-cell reconstitution after alpha-beta-depleted transplantation in children. Per germline, CDR1 MNHEY and CDR2 SMNVEV (reference sequence). V gave up 8 bases and J gave up 0 bases, with 14 bases separating them. The CDR3 spans 14 residues. Unique molecular identifiers were used in preparing the TCRbeta library. MiXCR, applied by TCRdb to the PCR reads, yields one record per CDR3 protein. The sample has hundreds of thousands of distinct CDR3 sequences, around 19% seen once. This clonotype was observed a few times. The sample consisted of PBMCs from the stem cell graft donor, taken from the stem cell graft. The chain uses TRBV27 and TRBJ2-7, with D hard to call. This TCR was recovered from a human donor who donated a stem cell graft to a child with acute lymphoblastic leukemia. The CDR3 sequence: CASAFDGYSYEQYF. CDR3 nucleotide sequence: TGTGCCAGCGCGTTTGACGGTTACTCCTACGAGCAGTACTTC.